The next 23 T cell receptor beta chains were all read from a single sample in a study of graft-versus-host responses after intestinal transplantation. This table comes from immunoSEQ multiplex PCR, and its TCRdb copy is limited to in-frame clones, with some not included. This repertoire shows 15,000 to 20,000 clones, 35% to 45% found once; its top ten account for 0.9%. Specimen: alloreactive CD4+ T cells from a mixed lymphocyte reaction culture, collected before intestinal transplant. Subset specified: CFSE-low proliferating T cells sorted from roughly 6-day pre-transplant mixed lymphocyte reaction (GvH or HvG direction). These receptors all stem from a human patient who received an intestinal transplant.

There are a few counts of this clone. V usage is TRBV7-8 and J usage is TRBJ2-5, with D unresolved. CDR1 SGHVS and CDR2 FQNEAQ come from the germline V gene. This CDR3 contains 13 residues. The V end lost 4 bases, the J end lost 7 bases, and 13 bases lay between the germline ends. The CDR3 coding sequence is TGTGCCAGCAGCTCTCGGAGTGATGTGACCCAGTACTTC. Its protein is CASSSRSDVTQYF.

The rearrangement joins TRBV6-5 to TRBJ2-7; D is unclear. V was shortened by 3 bases and J by 5 bases, with 17 bases between the two germline ends. Germline lookup yields CDR1 MNHEY and CDR2 SVGAGI. This CDR3 is 15 amino acids long. CDR3: CASSYRQNIVHEQYF. DNA of the CDR3: TGTGCCAGCAGTTATCGGCAGAATATTGTGCACGAGCAGTACTTC.

The J gene is TRBJ2-4, the V gene TRBV5-1, with 10 bases lining up with TRBD2. The CDR3 sequence is 15 residues long. The V gene end was trimmed by 2 bases and the J gene end by 6 bases; junction bases not matched to a gene: 5. CDR1 and CDR2 (germline): SGHRS, YFSETQ. The CDR3, as DNA: TGCGCCAGCAGCTTCACTAGCGGGGTCGGAAACATTCAGTACTTC. Translation gives CASSFTSGVGNIQYF.

The rearrangement joins TRBV19 to TRBJ1-1; 11 bases are shared with TRBD1. Looked up from germline, CDR1 is LNHDA and CDR2 is SQIVND (reference sequence). The CDR3 spans 16 residues. V trimming: 7 bases; J trimming: 5 bases; junction bases outside the gene matches: 12. CDR3 in DNA: TGTGCCAGTAATGAGGACAGGGGGCGCAGAAATACTGAAGCTTTCTTT. Encoded protein: CASNEDRGRRNTEAFF. Filled out from reference TRBV19 and TRBJ1-1, the complete variable domain reads DGGITQSPKYLFRKEGQNVTLSCEQNLNHDAMYWYRQDPGQGLRLIYYSQIVNDFQKGDIAEGYSVSREKKESFPLTVTSAQKNPTAFYLCASNEDRGRRNTEAFFGQGTRLTVV.

V is TRBV5-4 and J is TRBJ1-2, with a tentative D call TRBD1 (5 bases). The ends were cut back, 3 bases at V and 0 bases at J, with 9 bases in the middle. The CDR3 sequence is 14 residues long. Germline V gives CDR1 SGHNT, CDR2 YYREEE (reference sequence). The CDR3 DNA follows: TGTGCCAGCAGCTCAGGGATTACTAACTATGGCTACACCTTC. Translating it yields CASSSGITNYGYTF.

V and J are TRBV6-5 and TRBJ2-3; D might be TRBD2 (5 bases). With 6 bases removed from V and 9 bases from J, the gap between germline ends came to 16 bases. Germline V gene data show CDR1 as MNHEY and CDR2 as SVGAGI. The CDR3 extends over 13 amino acids. The CDR3, as DNA: TGTGCCAGCAGGCGGACTGTTCAAGGGACGCAGTATTTT. Translated: CASRRTVQGTQYF.

The chain uses TRBV6-1 and TRBJ1-5; no definite D call. This CDR3 has 15 residues. CDR1 and CDR2 from the germline V gene are MNHNS and SASEGT. Trimming removed 4 bases from V and 0 bases from J, with 10 bases in between. CDR3 sequence (DNA): TGTGCCAGCAGTGGGGTAGGGTATAGCAATCAGCCCCAGCATTTT. It encodes CASSGVGYSNQPQHF.

The genes are TRBV27 and TRBJ1-5; no definite D call. This CDR3 is 14 amino acids long. Looked up from germline, CDR1 is MNHEY and CDR2 is SMNVEV (reference sequence). Trimming cost V 3 bases and J 6 bases, with 12 bases left between them. The CDR3, as DNA: TGTGCCAGCAGTTTGCAGCCTTGGGGTCAGCCCCAGCATTTT. Residues: CASSLQPWGQPQHF.

This chain uses TRBV6-6 with TRBJ1-4; D is uncertain. The CDR3 is 15 residues long. The V and J ends lost 4 bases and 2 bases respectively, with 11 bases between them. The germline CDR1 and CDR2 sequences are MNHNY and SVGAGI (reference sequence). The CDR3 here is CASSSPRTTNEKLFF. The CDR3, as DNA: TGTGCCAGCAGTTCGCCTCGTACGACTAATGAAAAACTGTTTTTT.

The V gene is TRBV25-1, the J gene TRBJ2-1; TRBD2 aligns across 8 bases. The CDR3 contains 16 residues. The V gene end was trimmed by 6 bases and the J gene end by 4 bases; junction bases not matched to a gene: 11. Germline CDR1 reads MGHDK; CDR2 reads SYGVNS. CDR3 nucleotides: TGTGCCAGCAGCGGCCCGGGGGGGGCGTGGTACAATGAGCAGTTCTTC. Translation: CASSGPGGAWYNEQFF.

The sample holds a few counts of this clone. This sequence joins TRBV19 and TRBJ1-1; D uncertain. Trimming took off 3 bases at V and 1 base at J, with 12 bases between the two ends. Germline V gene sequence: CDR1 LNHDA, CDR2 SQIVND (reference sequence). This CDR3 has 15 amino acids. The CDR3 protein is CASSIWGSGNTEAFF. The CDR3 DNA sequence: TGTGCCAGTAGTATTTGGGGTTCTGGGAACACTGAAGCTTTCTTT.

V is TRBV4-1 and J is TRBJ2-2, with a weak D call TRBD1 (7 bases). The CDR3 length is 17 residues. CDR1 is MGHRA, CDR2 YSYEKL, per germline. V shed 2 bases and J shed 5 bases, with 18 bases lying between them. Here the CDR3 DNA reads TGCGCCAGCAGCCAAAGGATGTCAGGGGGGCAGACCGGGGAGCTGTTTTTT. Translating gives CASSQRMSGGQTGELFF.

This sequence joins TRBV10-3 and TRBJ1-1, with D unresolved. Trimming stripped 10 bases from V and 1 base from J, with 19 bases between. This CDR3 spans 15 amino acids. Germline loops: CDR1 ENHRY, CDR2 SYGVKD. CDR3 coding DNA: TGTGCCACCAGGTGGCAGGCGGGGAGGAACACTGAAGCTTTCTTT. Translating it yields CATRWQAGRNTEAFF.

V gene TRBV10-2 combines with J gene TRBJ1-1, with TRBD1 matching 8 bases. V trimming: 10 bases; J trimming: 4 bases; junction bases outside the gene matches: 8. The CDR3 contains 13 residues. Germline loops: CDR1 WSHSY, CDR2 SAAADI. The CDR3 here is CATGGQGATEAFF. CDR3 sequence (DNA): TGCGCCACTGGCGGGCAGGGGGCCACTGAAGCTTTCTTT.

This chain links TRBV19 with TRBJ2-3; D is unclear. Germline lookup yields CDR1 LNHDA and CDR2 SQIVND (reference sequence). The CDR3 is made up of 15 amino acids. V dropped 7 bases and J dropped 0 bases, with 14 bases sitting between them. The CDR3 is CASTQLGTSTDTQYF. CDR3 nucleotides: TGTGCCAGTACCCAACTGGGTACTAGCACAGATACGCAGTATTTT.

This clone is termed medium-sized. This chain links TRBV7-9 with TRBJ1-3; D gene unclear. The CDR3 is made up of 13 amino acids. The germline gives CDR1 SEHNR, CDR2 FQNEAQ (reference sequence). The germline V and J ends were trimmed by 3 bases and 1 base, with 4 bases remaining between them. The CDR3 protein is CASSFQSGNTIYF. CDR3 nucleotides: TGTGCCAGCAGCTTCCAGTCTGGAAACACCATATATTTT.

The chain uses TRBV6-5 and TRBJ2-3; D perhaps matches TRBD1 (6 bases). Deletions cut 5 bases from V and 0 bases from J, with 12 bases between. Per the germline V gene, CDR1 is MNHEY and CDR2 is SVGAGI. This CDR3 has 15 residues. CDR3 region: CASSLQGLSTDTQYF. DNA of the CDR3: TGTGCCAGCAGTCTACAGGGCCTGAGCACAGATACGCAGTATTTT.

The chain joins TRBV21-1 to TRBJ2-1; the table names TRBD2, a call not compared with the DNA. TRBV21-1 is a pseudogene segment. The CDR3 has 16 residues. CDR3: CASSKVQAGGYNEQFF. CDR3 nucleotides: TGTGCCAGCAGCAAAGTTCAAGCGGGGGGCTACAATGAGCAGTTCTTC.

This clone has just a few counts. The chain combines TRBV7-2 with TRBJ1-2; no clear D gene. The V and J ends lost 2 bases and 4 bases respectively, with 20 bases between them. The CDR3 is 17 amino acids. Germline loops: CDR1 SGHTA, CDR2 FQGNSA. The chain's CDR3 is CASSLSPLPRITYGYTF. The CDR3 region has the DNA TGTGCCAGCAGCTTAAGCCCCCTCCCCAGGATAACCTATGGCTACACCTTC.

This clone has only a few counts. The junction shows a germline mismatch at one end, possibly a read error. This chain uses TRBV4-1 with TRBJ1-5; tentative D call: TRBD1 (6 bases). The CDR3 length is 16 residues. Germline CDR1 and CDR2: MGHRA and YSYEKL. CDR3 in DNA: TGTGCCAGCAGCCAAGGGGCCTCGGGCAGGGGTCAGCCCCAGCATTTT. Translating gives CASSQGASGRGQPQHF.

DNA for the CDR3: TGTGCCAGTAGTGTGCGTGGACGGTCCTACAATGAGCAGTTCTTC. Its protein is CASSVRGRSYNEQFF. The chain employs TRBV19 and TRBJ2-1; D call uncertain. Trimming took 5 bases from V and 1 from J, leaving 12 bases between them. The V gene's germline CDR1 is LNHDA and CDR2 SQIVND (reference sequence). This CDR3 has 15 residues.

The CDR3 spells CASSVGRGGYGYTF. CDR3 in DNA: TGTGCCAGCAGCGTAGGGAGGGGCGGCTATGGCTACACCTTC. The chain joins TRBV9 to TRBJ1-2; D may be TRBD1 (5 bases). Deletions cut 0 bases from V and 4 bases from J, with 10 bases between. The CDR3 runs to 14 residues. Germline assignment: CDR1 SGDLS and CDR2 YYNGEE.

The chain couples TRBV7-3 to TRBJ2-4; D is possibly TRBD2 (7 bases). Germline CDR1 SGHTA, CDR2 FQGTGA. The CDR3 extends over 16 amino acids. The V end lost 0 bases, the J end lost 4 bases, and 13 bases lay between the germline ends. CDR3 nucleotides: TGTGCCAGCAGCTTAACGGGGGGGCCCGGTAAAAACATTCAGTACTTC. It is translated as CASSLTGGPGKNIQYF.